Each of the 17 T cell receptor beta chains below was sequenced from the same sample in a study of T cells in Graves' hyperthyroidism and ophthalmopathy. The TCR beta CDR3 regions underwent amplification using RNA transcripts as the source. With the HTBI primer set, the TCR CDR3 went through a first round of RT-PCR. In TCRdb, the multiplex PCR reads were re-called with MiXCR into one record per CDR3 protein. This table holds 600,000 or so distinct CDR3 sequences, roughly 14% found once. Source material: blood. These receptors came from a woman between 45 and 60 years old with Graves' ophthalmopathy.

This clonotype was seen ten or more times. The V gene is TRBV12-3 or TRBV12-4, the J gene TRBJ2-2; 10 bases are shared with TRBD2. This CDR3 comprises 16 residues. The V and J ends lost 5 bases and 7 bases, in that order; junction bases with no gene match: 10. CDR3 in DNA: TGTGCCAGCAGTGCCCAAGCGGGAGGGCTTTACGGGGAGCTGTTTTTT. Protein sequence: CASSAQAGGLYGELFF.

This clonotype occurred many times. V gene TRBV7-2 combines with J gene TRBJ2-7; D unresolved. This CDR3 spans 15 amino acids. CDR1 and CDR2 (germline): SGHTA, FQGNSA. V dropped 1 base and J dropped 0 bases, with 10 bases sitting between them. The DNA for the CDR3 is TGTGCCAGCAGCTTAGGTCCACTCCCCTCCTACGAGCAGTACTTC. Amino acid sequence: CASSLGPLPSYEQYF.

This clonotype showed up many times. The CDR3 loop is CASSYTKTGDEQFF. In DNA form, the CDR3 reads TGTGCCAGCAGTTACACGAAGACAGGTGATGAGCAGTTCTTC. The genes are TRBV6-2 or TRBV6-3 and TRBJ2-1; D possibly corresponds to TRBD1 (6 bases). The CDR3 has 14 residues. Trimming took off 2 bases at V and 8 bases at J, with 13 bases between the two ends. The germline V gene has CDR1 MNHEY and CDR2 SVGEGT.

The J gene is TRBJ1-5, the V gene TRBV20-1; weak D call: TRBD1 (5 bases). Between the trimmed V and J ends, which lost 0 bases and 5 bases, there was a span of 14 bases. Looked up from germline, CDR1 is DFQATT and CDR2 is SNEGSKA (reference sequence). This CDR3 has 15 residues. The CDR3 sequence: CSARDQDIGHQPQHF. Here the CDR3 DNA reads TGCAGTGCTAGAGATCAGGACATCGGACATCAGCCCCAGCATTTT.

In its sample, this clonotype was seen many times. V is TRBV20-1 and J is TRBJ1-1; D gene unclear. Trimming took off 3 bases at V and 3 bases at J, with 17 bases between the two ends. The CDR3 is made up of 15 amino acids. Germline loops: CDR1 DFQATT, CDR2 SNEGSKA (reference sequence). The CDR3 coding sequence is TGCAGTGCTAGTTCCACGGACCTGAGGGACACTGAAGCTTTCTTT. This encodes CSASSTDLRDTEAFF.

The chain uses TRBV24-1 and TRBJ1-3, with TRBD1 matching 8 bases. V was clipped by 3 bases and J by 0 bases; unmatched bases: 0. This CDR3 has 15 amino acids. Germline V gives CDR1 KGHDR, CDR2 SFDVKD. The CDR3 region has the DNA TGTGCCACCAGTGATACAGGGGGCTCTGGAAACACCATATATTTT. Encoded protein: CATSDTGGSGNTIYF.

This clonotype was picked up many times. The gene calls are TRBV20-1 and TRBJ1-5, with a possible D match to TRBD1 (5 bases). The CDR3 covers 17 residues. Germline V gene lookup returns CDR1 DFQATT and CDR2 SNEGSKA (reference sequence). V was trimmed by 0 bases and J by 5 bases, leaving 20 bases between them. CDR3 in DNA: TGCAGTGCTAGAGAAGTAGCGGACACCGGTCTTCATCAGCCCCAGCATTTT. Protein sequence: CSAREVADTGLHQPQHF.

Many counts were recorded for this clonotype. The rearrangement links TRBV18 to TRBJ2-2, with D perhaps TRBD1 (6 bases). This CDR3 comprises 14 residues. CDR1 is KGHSH, CDR2 LQKENI, per germline. V lost 3 bases, J lost 5 bases, and 10 bases lay in between. This CDR3 is CASSPRTETGELFF. The CDR3 DNA sequence: TGTGCCAGCTCACCGCGGACAGAGACCGGGGAGCTGTTTTTT. Complete variable domain (other parts from reference TRBV18 and TRBJ2-2): NAGVMQNPRHLVRRRGQEARLRCSPMKGHSHVYWYRQLPEEGLKFMVYLQKENIIDESGMPKERFSAEFPKEGPSILRIQQVVRGDSAAYFCASSPRTETGELFFGEGSRLTVL.

This clonotype was seen only a few times. Here the CDR3 DNA reads TGTGCCATTGGGCCCTCAGGCGAGCAGTACTTC. Amino acid sequence: CAIGPSGEQYF. The chain combines TRBV10-3 with TRBJ2-7; D not resolved. The CDR3 loop spans 11 amino acids. V was cut by 9 bases and J by 6 bases, with 12 bases left in between. Germline V lookup: CDR1 ENHRY, CDR2 SYGVKD.

This clonotype was found a few times. The chain is built from TRBV10-3 and TRBJ2-3; TRBD2 matches 10 bases. The CDR3 has 15 residues. J lost 5 bases, V lost 6 bases, and 8 bases had no gene match. The germline CDR1 and CDR2 sequences are ENHRY and SYGVKD. The CDR3 nucleotides are TGTGCCATCAGGAAGCGGGAGGGCCGGGGAGATACGCAGTATTTT. This encodes CAIRKREGRGDTQYF.

The sample holds many counts of this clonotype. The J gene is TRBJ2-1, the V gene TRBV5-1; 8 bases agree with TRBD2. With 4 bases clipped from V and 0 bases from J, the junction kept 6 bases outside the gene matches. In germline, CDR1 is SGHRS, CDR2 YFSETQ. The CDR3 spans 16 residues. CDR3 nucleotides: TGCGCCAGCAGCGGGGGCGGGAGGAGCTCCTACAATGAGCAGTTCTTC. Translation gives CASSGGGRSSYNEQFF. The variable domain in full, with the rest retrieved from reference TRBV5-1 and TRBJ2-1, is KAGVTQTPRYLIKTRGQQVTLSCSPISGHRSVSWYQQTPGQGLQFLFEYFSETQRNKGNFPGRFSGRQFSNSRSEMNVSTLELGDSALYLCASSGGGRSSYNEQFFGPGTRLTVL.

This clonotype has at least ten counts. V is TRBV18 and J is TRBJ1-1; D unresolved. The germline V gene encodes CDR1 KGHSH and CDR2 LQKENI. The V end lost 1 base, the J end lost 4 bases, and 13 bases lay between the germline ends. The CDR3 covers 15 residues. The CDR3 DNA is TGTGCCAGCTCACCACTAATTACGGGGTCCACTGAAGCTTTCTTT. Translating it yields CASSPLITGSTEAFF.

This clonotype was seen many times. This sequence joins TRBV11-3 and TRBJ2-3, with D unresolved. This CDR3 contains 13 residues. V was trimmed by 4 bases and J by 5 bases, leaving 10 bases between them. Germline assignment: CDR1 SGHNT and CDR2 YENEEA. The CDR3 sequence is CASSSRAEDTQYF. The CDR3, as DNA: TGTGCCAGCAGCTCCCGGGCTGAAGATACGCAGTATTTT.

This rearrangement joins TRBV9 to TRBJ1-1; D possibly corresponds to TRBD1 (5 bases). Trimming left V 0 bases short and J 2 bases short, with 11 bases between. The germline V gene encodes CDR1 SGDLS and CDR2 YYNGEE. CDR3 length: 15 amino acids. CDR3 nucleotide sequence: TGTGCCAGCAGCGTAGATTTGAGGGACAACACTGAAGCTTTCTTT. Encoded protein: CASSVDLRDNTEAFF.

This clonotype was picked up a small number of times. The chain carries TRBV6-2 or TRBV6-3 and TRBJ1-1, with D tentatively TRBD1 (5 bases). The CDR3 contains 16 residues. V gave up 0 bases and J gave up 0 bases, with 11 bases separating them. Germline CDR1 is MNHEY and CDR2 is SVGEGT. CDR3 nucleotides: TGTGCCAGCAGTTACTCTGGAGGGGCCCTGAACACTGAAGCTTTCTTT. As protein: CASSYSGGALNTEAFF.

This clonotype was observed at least ten times. The rearrangement uses TRBV29-1 and TRBJ2-5; perhaps TRBD2 as D (6 bases). V was pared by 4 bases and J by 1 base, with 13 bases between. This CDR3 region has 14 residues. Germline V lookup: CDR1 SQVTM, CDR2 ANQGSEA. The CDR3 region has the DNA TGCAGCGTTGTCGTGGCGGGGCCCCAAGAGACCCAGTACTTC. It encodes CSVVVAGPQETQYF.

This clonotype came up many times. V and J are TRBV7-8 and TRBJ2-5, with D perhaps TRBD2 (5 bases). CDR3 length: 15 amino acids. The V gene lost 5 bases and the J gene lost 3 bases, with 16 bases spanning the gap. The germline CDR1 and CDR2 sequences are SGHVS and FQNEAQ. The CDR3 is CASSPRDSTKETQYF. The CDR3 region has the DNA TGTGCCAGCAGCCCACGGGATAGTACAAAAGAGACCCAGTACTTC. The full variable domain, in which reference TRBV7-8 and TRBJ2-5 provide the parts outside the CDR3, is GAGVSQSPRYKVAKRGQDVALRCDPISGHVSLFWYQQALGQGPEFLTYFQNEAQLDKSGLPSDRFFAERPEGSVSTLKIQRTQQEDSAVYLCASSPRDSTKETQYFGPGTRLLVL.